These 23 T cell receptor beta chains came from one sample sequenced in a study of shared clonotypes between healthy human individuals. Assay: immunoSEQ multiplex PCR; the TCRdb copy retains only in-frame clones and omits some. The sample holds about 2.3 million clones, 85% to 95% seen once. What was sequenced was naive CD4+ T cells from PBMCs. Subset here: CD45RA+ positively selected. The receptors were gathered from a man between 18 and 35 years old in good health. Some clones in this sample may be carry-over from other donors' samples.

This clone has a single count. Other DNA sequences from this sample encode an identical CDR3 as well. CDR3 in amino acids: CASSTRTSGSNTGELFF. The CDR3 DNA reads as TGTGCCAGCAGCACCAGGACTAGCGGCTCGAACACCGGGGAGCTGTTTTTT. The rearrangement uses TRBV7-2 and TRBJ2-2; 10 bases agree with TRBD2. The CDR3 sequence is 17 residues long. The germline CDR1 and CDR2 sequences are SGHTA and FQGNSA. V shed 5 bases, J shed 0 bases, and the junction held 6 bases outside the gene matches.

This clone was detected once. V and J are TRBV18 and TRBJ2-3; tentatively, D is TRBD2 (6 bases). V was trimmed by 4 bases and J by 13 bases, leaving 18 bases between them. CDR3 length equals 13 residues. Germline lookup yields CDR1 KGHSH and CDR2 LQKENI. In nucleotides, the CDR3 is TGTGCCAGCTCACTGACTAGAGGGCGGGCAAAGTATTTT. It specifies CASSLTRGRAKYF.

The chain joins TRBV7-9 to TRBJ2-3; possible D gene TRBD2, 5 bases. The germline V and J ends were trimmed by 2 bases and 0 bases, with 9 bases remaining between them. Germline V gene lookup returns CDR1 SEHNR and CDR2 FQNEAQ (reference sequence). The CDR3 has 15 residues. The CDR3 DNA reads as TGTGCCAGCAGCTTACGAGCGGCTAGCACAGATACGCAGTATTTT. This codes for CASSLRAASTDTQYF.

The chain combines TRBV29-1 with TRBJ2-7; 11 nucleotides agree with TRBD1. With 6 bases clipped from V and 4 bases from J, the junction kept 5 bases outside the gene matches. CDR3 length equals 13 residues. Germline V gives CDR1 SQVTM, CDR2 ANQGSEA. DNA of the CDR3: TGCAGCGTCCGGGACAGGGGGAAATACGAGCAGTACTTC. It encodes CSVRDRGKYEQYF.

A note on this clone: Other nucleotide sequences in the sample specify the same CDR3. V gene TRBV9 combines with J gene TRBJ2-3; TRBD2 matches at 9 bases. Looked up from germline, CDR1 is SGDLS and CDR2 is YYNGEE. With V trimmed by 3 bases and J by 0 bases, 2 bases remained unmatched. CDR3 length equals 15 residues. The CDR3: CASSATSGSTDTQYF. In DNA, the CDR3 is TGTGCCAGCAGCGCCACTAGCGGGAGCACAGATACGCAGTATTTT.

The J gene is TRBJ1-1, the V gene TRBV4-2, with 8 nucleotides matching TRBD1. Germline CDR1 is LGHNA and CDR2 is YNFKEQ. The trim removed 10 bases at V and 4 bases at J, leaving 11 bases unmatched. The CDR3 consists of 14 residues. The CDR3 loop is CATLATGGSTEAFF. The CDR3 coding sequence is TGTGCCACCCTAGCCACAGGGGGTAGCACTGAAGCTTTCTTT.

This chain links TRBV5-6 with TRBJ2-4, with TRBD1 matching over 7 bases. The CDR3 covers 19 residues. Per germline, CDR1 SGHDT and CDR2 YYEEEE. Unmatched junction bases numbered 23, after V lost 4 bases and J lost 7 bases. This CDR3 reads CASSREVSGTARGENIQYF. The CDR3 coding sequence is TGTGCCAGCAGCCGCGAGGTATCCGGGACAGCAAGAGGAGAGAACATTCAGTACTTC.

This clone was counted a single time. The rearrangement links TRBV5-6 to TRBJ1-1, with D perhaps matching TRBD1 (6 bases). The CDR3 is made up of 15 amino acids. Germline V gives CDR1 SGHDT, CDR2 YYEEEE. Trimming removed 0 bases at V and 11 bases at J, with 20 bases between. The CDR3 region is CASSLARTVGYLAFF. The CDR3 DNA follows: TGTGCCAGCAGCTTGGCCAGGACAGTGGGGTATTTGGCTTTCTTT.

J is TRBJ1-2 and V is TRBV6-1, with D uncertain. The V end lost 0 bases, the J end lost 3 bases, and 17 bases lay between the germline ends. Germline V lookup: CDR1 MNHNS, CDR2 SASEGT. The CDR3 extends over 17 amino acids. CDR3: CASSEARSLRSDYGYTF. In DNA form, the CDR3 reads TGTGCCAGCAGTGAAGCGCGGTCATTGCGCAGCGACTATGGCTACACCTTC.

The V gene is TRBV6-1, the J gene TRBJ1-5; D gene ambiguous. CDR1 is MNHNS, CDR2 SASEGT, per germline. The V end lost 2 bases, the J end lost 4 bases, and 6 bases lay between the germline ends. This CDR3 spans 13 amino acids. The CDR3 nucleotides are TGTGCCAGCAGTGAACGGAGGAATCAGCCCCAGCATTTT. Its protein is CASSERRNQPQHF.

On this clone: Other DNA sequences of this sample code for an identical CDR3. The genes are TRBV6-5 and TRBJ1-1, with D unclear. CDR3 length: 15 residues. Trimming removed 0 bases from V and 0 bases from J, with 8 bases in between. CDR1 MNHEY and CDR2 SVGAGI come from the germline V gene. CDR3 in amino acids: CASSYSGSLNTEAFF. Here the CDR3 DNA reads TGTGCCAGCAGTTACTCTGGCAGCCTGAACACTGAAGCTTTCTTT.

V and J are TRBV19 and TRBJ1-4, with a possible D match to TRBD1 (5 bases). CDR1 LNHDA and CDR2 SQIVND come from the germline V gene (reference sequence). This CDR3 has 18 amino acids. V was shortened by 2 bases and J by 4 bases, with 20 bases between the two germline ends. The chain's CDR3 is CASSIRSRGLNFNEKLFF. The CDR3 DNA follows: TGTGCCAGTAGTATAAGGTCTCGGGGACTGAACTTTAATGAAAAACTGTTTTTT.

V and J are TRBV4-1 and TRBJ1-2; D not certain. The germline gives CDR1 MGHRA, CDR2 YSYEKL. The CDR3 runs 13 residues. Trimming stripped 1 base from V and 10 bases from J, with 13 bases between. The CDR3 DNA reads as TGCGCCAGCAGCCAAGTGCCAGGCGCGAACTACACCTTC. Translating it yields CASSQVPGANYTF.

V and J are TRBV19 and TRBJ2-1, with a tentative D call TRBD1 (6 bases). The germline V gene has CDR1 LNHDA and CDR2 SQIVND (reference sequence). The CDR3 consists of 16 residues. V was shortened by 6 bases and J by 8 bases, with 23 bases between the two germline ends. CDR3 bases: TGTGCCAGTAGATCCACAGGGAAGGACTCGAGTTATGAGCAGTTCTTC. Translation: CASRSTGKDSSYEQFF.

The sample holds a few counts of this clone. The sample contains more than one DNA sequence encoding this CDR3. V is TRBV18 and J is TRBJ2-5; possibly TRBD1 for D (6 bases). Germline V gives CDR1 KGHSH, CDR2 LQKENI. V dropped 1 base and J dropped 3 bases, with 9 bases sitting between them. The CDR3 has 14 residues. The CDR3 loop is CASSPRAGEETQYF. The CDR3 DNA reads TGTGCCAGCTCACCACGAGCAGGGGAAGAGACCCAGTACTTC.

CDR3 nucleotide sequence: TGTGCCAGCAGCGTAGCTACGGGGGGACAGGGGACGGGCGGCTACACCTTC. It is translated as CASSVATGGQGTGGYTF. The gene calls are TRBV9 and TRBJ1-2; 10 bases line up with TRBD1. V was pared by 0 bases and J by 8 bases, with 13 bases of the junction left unmatched. The CDR3 runs 17 residues. The germline V gene encodes CDR1 SGDLS and CDR2 YYNGEE.

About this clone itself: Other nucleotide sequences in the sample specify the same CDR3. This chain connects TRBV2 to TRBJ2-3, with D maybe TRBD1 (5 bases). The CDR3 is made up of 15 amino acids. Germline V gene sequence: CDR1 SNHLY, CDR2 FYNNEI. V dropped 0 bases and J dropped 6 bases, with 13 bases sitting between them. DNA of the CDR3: TGTGCCAGCAGTGAAGCGCTGCAGGGATCCGATACGCAGTATTTT. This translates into CASSEALQGSDTQYF.

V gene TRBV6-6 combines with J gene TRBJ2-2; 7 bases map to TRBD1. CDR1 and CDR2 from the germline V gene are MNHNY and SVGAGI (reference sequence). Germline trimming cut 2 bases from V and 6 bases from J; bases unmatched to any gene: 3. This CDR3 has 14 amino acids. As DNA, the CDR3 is TGTGCCAGCAGTTACCGAGACAGGGCCGGGGAGCTGTTTTTT. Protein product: CASSYRDRAGELFF.

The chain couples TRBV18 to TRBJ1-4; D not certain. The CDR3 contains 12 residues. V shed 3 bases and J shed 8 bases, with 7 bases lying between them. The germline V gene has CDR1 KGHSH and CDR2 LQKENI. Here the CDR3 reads CASSPDSEKLFF. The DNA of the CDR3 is TGTGCCAGCTCACCCGACTCGGAAAAACTGTTTTTT.

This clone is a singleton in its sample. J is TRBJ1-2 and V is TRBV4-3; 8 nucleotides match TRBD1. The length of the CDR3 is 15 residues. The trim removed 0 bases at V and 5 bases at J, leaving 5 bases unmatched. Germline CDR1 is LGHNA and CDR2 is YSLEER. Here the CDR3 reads CASSQDPRQGYGYTF. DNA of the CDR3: TGCGCCAGCAGCCAAGATCCCCGACAGGGGTATGGCTACACCTTC.

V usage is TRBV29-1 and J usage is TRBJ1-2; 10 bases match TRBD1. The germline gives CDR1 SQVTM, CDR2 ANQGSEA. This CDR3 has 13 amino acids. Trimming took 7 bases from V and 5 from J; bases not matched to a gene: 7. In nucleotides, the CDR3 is TGCAGCGCTGCTTCGGGACAGGGGTATGGCTACACCTTC. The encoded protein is CSAASGQGYGYTF.

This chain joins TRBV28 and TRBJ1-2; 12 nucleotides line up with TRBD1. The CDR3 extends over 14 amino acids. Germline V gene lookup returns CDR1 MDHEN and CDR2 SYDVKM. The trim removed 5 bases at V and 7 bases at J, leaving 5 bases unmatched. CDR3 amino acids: CASSPGTGGRGYTF. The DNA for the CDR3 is TGTGCCAGCAGTCCAGGGACAGGGGGCCGTGGCTACACCTTC.

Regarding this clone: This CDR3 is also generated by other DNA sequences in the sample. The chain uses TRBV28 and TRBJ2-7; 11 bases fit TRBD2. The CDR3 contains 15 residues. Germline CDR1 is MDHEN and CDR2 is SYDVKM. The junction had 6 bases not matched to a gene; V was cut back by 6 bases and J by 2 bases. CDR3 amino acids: CASSFGLAGTYEQYF. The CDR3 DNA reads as TGTGCCAGCAGCTTTGGACTAGCGGGCACCTACGAGCAGTACTTC.